Below, 10 T cell receptor beta chains from the same sample are listed, as sequenced in a study of shared clonotypes between healthy human individuals. Terminally differentiated effector memory CD45RA+ cells were left out of the naive CD8 fraction, which was CD45RO-negative and positively selected for CCR7. The data were produced by immunoSEQ multiplex PCR, yet TCRdb's version contains in-frame clones alone and is incomplete. The table records 550,000 to 650,000 clones, roughly 95% of them present only once. The sequencing input was naive CD8+ T cells sorted from blood. These receptors were taken from a woman aged 25 to 45 in good health.

A word on this clone: Other DNA sequences in this sample translate to the same CDR3. The rearrangement uses TRBV27 and TRBJ2-7; 7 nucleotides match TRBD2. The trim removed 9 bases at V and 0 bases at J, leaving 5 bases unmatched. The CDR3 has 13 amino acids. CDR1 and CDR2 from the germline V gene are MNHEY and SMNVEV (reference sequence). In DNA form, the CDR3 reads TGTGCCAGTGGGGCGGGAGCCTCCTACGAGCAGTACTTC. Protein sequence: CASGAGASYEQYF.

The genes are TRBV29-1 and TRBJ2-5; 13 nucleotides line up with TRBD2. The germline CDR1 and CDR2 sequences are SQVTM and ANQGSEA. J lost 5 bases, V lost 7 bases, and 16 bases had no gene match. This CDR3 has 17 residues. The CDR3: CSDILAGGPNRWETQYF. For the CDR3, the DNA is TGCAGCGATATACTAGCGGGAGGGCCGAATCGGTGGGAGACCCAGTACTTC.

V and J are TRBV28 and TRBJ1-2; weak D call: TRBD1 (6 bases). The CDR3 sequence is 14 residues long. The germline V and J ends were trimmed by 4 bases and 8 bases, with 17 bases remaining between them. Germline CDR1 is MDHEN and CDR2 is SYDVKM. The DNA for the CDR3 is TGTGCCAGCAGTTCCATTAACAGGGACGAGGGCTACACCTTC. Translated: CASSSINRDEGYTF.

This sequence joins TRBV2 and TRBJ1-1; TRBD1 matches at 8 bases. The CDR3 sequence is 14 residues long. Germline V gene sequence: CDR1 SNHLY, CDR2 FYNNEI. V shed 2 bases, J shed 8 bases, and the junction held 7 bases outside the gene matches. CDR3 nucleotide sequence: TGTGCCAGCAGTGAATGGGGACAGGTGGGCGAAGCTTTCTTT. Protein product: CASSEWGQVGEAFF.

For this clone: Other DNA sequences in the same sample also yield this CDR3. CDR3 bases: TGTGCCAGCAGCTTAGACGGGGGCGAGCAGTACTTC. Translating gives CASSLDGGEQYF. The chain carries TRBV11-2 and TRBJ2-7, with D possibly TRBD2 on 6 matching bases. Germline values: CDR1 SGHAT, CDR2 FQNNGV. The CDR3 length is 12 residues. V lost 0 bases, J lost 6 bases, and 6 bases lay in between.

The rearrangement links TRBV27 to TRBJ2-6; D is ambiguous. The germline CDR1 and CDR2 sequences are MNHEY and SMNVEV (reference sequence). The CDR3 length is 18 residues. Trimming cost V 3 bases and J 0 bases, with 15 bases left between them. The CDR3 region is CASSLYKPRFSGANVLTF. The CDR3 DNA follows: TGTGCCAGCAGTTTGTACAAACCACGATTCTCTGGGGCCAACGTCCTGACTTTC.

The V and J genes are TRBV5-1 and TRBJ2-7, with D maybe TRBD1 (6 bases). The germline V gene encodes CDR1 SGHRS and CDR2 YFSETQ. CDR3 length: 13 residues. V was shortened by 2 bases and J by 5 bases, with 11 bases between the two germline ends. The CDR3 DNA is TGCGCCAGCAGCTTCACAGGGTCCGACGAGCAGTACTTC. Translation gives CASSFTGSDEQYF.

The chain is built from TRBV27 and TRBJ1-1; D is possibly TRBD1 (5 bases). Germline CDR1 MNHEY, CDR2 SMNVEV (reference sequence). V gave up 4 bases and J gave up 0 bases, with 9 bases separating them. The CDR3 runs 14 residues. This CDR3 reads CASSYTGVNTEAFF. DNA of the CDR3: TGTGCCAGCAGTTATACAGGAGTGAACACTGAAGCTTTCTTT.

This CDR3 reads CSAEGARSYEQYF. The CDR3 bases are TGCAGCGCCGAGGGTGCCAGGTCCTACGAGCAGTACTTC. The rearrangement links TRBV29-1 to TRBJ2-7; possibly TRBD2 for D (5 bases). The germline CDR1 and CDR2 sequences are SQVTM and ANQGSEA. Deletions cut 7 bases from V and 1 base from J, with 14 bases between. The CDR3 is 13 amino acids.

This chain joins TRBV27 and TRBJ1-2; 10 positions agree with TRBD1. The germline V gene encodes CDR1 MNHEY and CDR2 SMNVEV (reference sequence). Unmatched junction bases numbered 16, after V lost 6 bases and J lost 6 bases. The length of the CDR3 is 17 residues. CDR3 in amino acids: CASSLSPGTGARNGYTF. CDR3 DNA: TGTGCCAGCAGCCTTTCCCCCGGGACAGGGGCAAGGAATGGCTACACCTTC.